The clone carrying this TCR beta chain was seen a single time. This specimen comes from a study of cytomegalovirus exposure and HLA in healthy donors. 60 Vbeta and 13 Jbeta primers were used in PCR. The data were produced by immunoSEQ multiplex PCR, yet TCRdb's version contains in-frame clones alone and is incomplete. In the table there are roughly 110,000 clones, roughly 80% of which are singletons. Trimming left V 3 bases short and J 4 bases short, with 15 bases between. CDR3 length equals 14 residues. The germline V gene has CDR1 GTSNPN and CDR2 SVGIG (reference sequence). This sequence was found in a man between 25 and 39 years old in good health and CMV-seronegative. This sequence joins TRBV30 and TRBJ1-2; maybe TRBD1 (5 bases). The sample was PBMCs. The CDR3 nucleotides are TGTGCCTGGAGATCCGCAGGGAGGTCCTATGGCTACACCTTC. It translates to CAWRSAGRSYGYTF. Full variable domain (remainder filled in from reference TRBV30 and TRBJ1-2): SQTIHQWPATLVQPVGSPLSLECTVEGTSNPNLYWYRQAAGRGLQLLFYSVGIGQISSEVPQNLSASRPQDRQFILSSKKLLLSDSGFYLCAWRSAGRSYGYTFGSGTRLTVV.